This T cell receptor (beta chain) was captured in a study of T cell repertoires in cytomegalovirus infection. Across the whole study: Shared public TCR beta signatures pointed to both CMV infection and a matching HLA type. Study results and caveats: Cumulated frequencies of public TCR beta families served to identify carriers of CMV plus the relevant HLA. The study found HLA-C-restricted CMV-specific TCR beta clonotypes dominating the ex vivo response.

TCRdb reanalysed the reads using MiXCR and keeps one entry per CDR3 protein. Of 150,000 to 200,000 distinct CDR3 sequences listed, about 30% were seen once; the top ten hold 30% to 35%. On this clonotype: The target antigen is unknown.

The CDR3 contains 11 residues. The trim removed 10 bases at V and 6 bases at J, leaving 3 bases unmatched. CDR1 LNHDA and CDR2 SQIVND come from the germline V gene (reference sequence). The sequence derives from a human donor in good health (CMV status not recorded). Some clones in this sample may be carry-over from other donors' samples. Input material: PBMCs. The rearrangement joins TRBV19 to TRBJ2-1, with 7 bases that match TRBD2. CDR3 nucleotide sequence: TGTGCCACCGGGGAGGGCAATGAGCAGTTCTTC. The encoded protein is CATGEGNEQFF.